The 28 T cell receptor beta chains presented below share a single source sample, sequenced in a study of monozygotic twins with inflammatory bowel disease. TCRdb reworked the 5' RACE reads into one entry per CDR3 protein, no DNA. This specimen shows around 200,000 distinct CDR3 sequences; the ten leading clones hold 1.5% to 2%. Input material: blood. These receptors were collected from a human donor with ulcerative colitis or Crohn's disease, or a healthy co-twin of an affected twin (not recorded which).

The V and J genes are TRBV5-1 and TRBJ2-5; TCRdb outputs TRBD1, but without DNA this stays unchecked. This CDR3 has 14 residues. Germline CDR1 is SGHRS and CDR2 is YFSETQ. CDR3: CASSLGLPRETQYF.

The chain employs TRBV2 and TRBJ1-5; the D gene TCRdb calls, TRBD1, cannot be checked with no DNA. CDR1 is SNHLY, CDR2 FYNNEI, per germline. The CDR3 sequence is 16 residues long. CDR3 loop: CASSEEARGRGQPQHF.

The rearrangement links TRBV3-1 to TRBJ1-2. The CDR3 loop spans 14 amino acids. Germline CDR1 reads LGHDT; CDR2 reads YNNKEL (reference sequence). CDR3 residues: CASSQDPLSTTYTF.

The genes are TRBV11-2 and TRBJ2-1; TCRdb's D call, TRBD2, is unchecked because there is no DNA. The CDR3 loop spans 15 amino acids. CDR1 SGHAT and CDR2 FQNNGV come from the germline V gene. The chain's CDR3 is CATAGLAGNYNEQFF. Looking up the rest from reference TRBV11-2 and TRBJ2-1 gives the full variable domain: EAGVAQSPRYKIIEKRQSVAFWCNPISGHATLYWYQQILGQGPKLLIQFQNNGVVDDSQLPKDRFSAERLKGVDSTLKIQPAKLEDSAVYLCATAGLAGNYNEQFFGPGTRLTVL.

V gene TRBV20-1 combines with J gene TRBJ1-4. Germline V gives CDR1 DFQATT, CDR2 SNEGSKA (reference sequence). The CDR3 has 13 residues. The CDR3 loop is CSASSGKNEKLFF.

The V call is TRBV20-1, the J call TRBJ2-2; TCRdb's D gene call, TRBD1, goes unchecked for lack of DNA. The CDR3 extends over 15 amino acids. Germline CDR1 DFQATT, CDR2 SNEGSKA (reference sequence). CDR3 loop: CSATKQGAHTGELFF.

The chain carries TRBV28 and TRBJ1-1. This CDR3 region has 16 residues. From germline, CDR1 is MDHEN and CDR2 SYDVKM. The CDR3 loop reads CASTYSFSMRDTEAFF.

The chain carries TRBV12-3 or TRBV12-4 and TRBJ1-3; lacking DNA, the TRBD1 call made by TCRdb goes unchecked. The CDR3 covers 15 residues. Here the CDR3 reads CASNHGTGIGNTIYF.

The V gene is TRBV12-3 or TRBV12-4, the J gene TRBJ1-5; the TCRdb call, TRBD1, lacks DNA for checking. The CDR3 length is 14 residues. CDR3 sequence reads: CASSQPGIGQPQHF.

This rearrangement joins TRBV6-1 to TRBJ1-2; TCRdb's D call, TRBD1, is unchecked because there is no DNA. Germline lookup yields CDR1 MNHNS and CDR2 SASEGT. This CDR3 spans 14 amino acids. The CDR3 here is CASSETRGDYGYTF.

The J gene is TRBJ1-1, the V gene TRBV12-3 or TRBV12-4; TCRdb selects TRBD1, and the lack of DNA leaves this call unchecked. The CDR3 has 14 residues. The CDR3 sequence is CASSFKQVGTEAFF.

This chain joins TRBV7-9 and TRBJ1-3; TCRdb names TRBD1, which stays unverified in the absence of DNA. Germline V gene sequence: CDR1 SEHNR, CDR2 FQNEAQ (reference sequence). This CDR3 is 17 amino acids long. The CDR3 here is CASSLSTGLGSGNTIYF.

The gene calls are TRBV10-3 and TRBJ2-3; TCRdb proposes TRBD2, but this gene call is untestable without DNA. CDR1 and CDR2 (germline): ENHRY, SYGVKD. The CDR3 has 16 amino acids. CDR3 amino acids: CAISENGGGGPDTQYF.

This chain joins TRBV6-1 and TRBJ1-1; TCRdb picks TRBD1, but there is no DNA to check that call. The length of the CDR3 is 15 residues. Germline CDR1 is MNHNS and CDR2 is SASEGT. The CDR3 sequence is CASSRVAQGAAEAFF.

The J gene is TRBJ1-1, the V gene TRBV11-2. The CDR3 length is 12 residues. CDR1 is SGHAT and CDR2 is FQNNGV in the germline V gene. CDR3: CASSQRSSEAFF.

The V call is TRBV12-3 or TRBV12-4, the J call TRBJ2-3. The CDR3 has 12 amino acids. The CDR3 spells CASSSTGDTQYF.

The rearrangement links TRBV4-2 to TRBJ2-1; TCRdb's D call, TRBD2, is unchecked because there is no DNA. From germline, CDR1 is LGHNA and CDR2 YNFKEQ. The CDR3 spans 17 residues. The CDR3 here is CASSQQWTSGGGNEQFF.

The chain is built from TRBV5-4 and TRBJ1-6. Germline-derived CDR1 and CDR2 are SGHNT and YYREEE (reference sequence). This CDR3 has 12 amino acids. The CDR3 reads CASGRADSPLHF.

The chain combines TRBV24-1 with TRBJ2-7. The CDR3 is 13 amino acids. Germline V gene sequence: CDR1 KGHDR, CDR2 SFDVKD. CDR3 protein: CATSDGTRYEQYF.

The V and J genes are TRBV12-3 or TRBV12-4 and TRBJ1-5; TCRdb picks TRBD1, but there is no DNA to check that call. This CDR3 comprises 15 residues. The CDR3 region is CASSDRDREGQPQHF.

The rearrangement uses TRBV20-1 and TRBJ1-1. CDR3 length: 14 amino acids. Germline CDR1 is DFQATT and CDR2 is SNEGSKA (reference sequence). This CDR3 reads CSARGLHRNTEAFF.

The V gene is TRBV11-3, the J gene TRBJ1-3. The CDR3 contains 12 residues. Germline-derived CDR1 and CDR2 are SGHNT and YENEEA. This CDR3 is CASSGVGNTIYF.

This sequence joins TRBV29-1 and TRBJ2-7. The CDR3 sequence is 14 residues long. Looked up from germline, CDR1 is SQVTM and CDR2 is ANQGSEA. CDR3 amino acids: CSVYDSRGSYEQYF.

The chain has TRBV5-6 and TRBJ2-7; TCRdb returns TRBD2, unconfirmable since there is no DNA. CDR1 SGHDT and CDR2 YYEEEE come from the germline V gene. The CDR3 consists of 16 residues. The CDR3 sequence is CASSLIEAAGAYEQYF.

V gene TRBV5-4 combines with J gene TRBJ2-5; TCRdb names TRBD1, which stays unverified in the absence of DNA. Looked up from germline, CDR1 is SGHNT and CDR2 is YYREEE (reference sequence). The CDR3 has 15 amino acids. The CDR3 sequence: CASSPPGQLEETQYF.

The chain recombines TRBV5-1 with TRBJ2-1; TCRdb's assignment of TRBD1 cannot be checked, as there is no DNA. The germline V gene encodes CDR1 SGHRS and CDR2 YFSETQ. The CDR3 is 11 amino acids. CDR3 protein: CASSSGTGPFF. Full variable domain (outside the CDR3, taken from reference TRBV5-1 and TRBJ2-1): KAGVTQTPRYLIKTRGQQVTLSCSPISGHRSVSWYQQTPGQGLQFLFEYFSETQRNKGNFPGRFSGRQFSNSRSEMNVSTLELGDSALYLCASSSGTGPFFGPGTRLTVL.

V and J are TRBV27 and TRBJ2-7; TCRdb selects TRBD1, and the lack of DNA leaves this call unchecked. Germline CDR1 reads MNHEY; CDR2 reads SMNVEV (reference sequence). The CDR3 loop spans 14 amino acids. CDR3 in amino acids: CASSAGTGGYEQYF.

The rearrangement links TRBV5-5 to TRBJ1-1; TCRdb names TRBD1, which stays unverified in the absence of DNA. Germline CDR1 is SGHKS and CDR2 is YYEKEE (reference sequence). This CDR3 has 14 residues. The CDR3 loop reads CASSRGQTNTEAFF.